The 13 T cell receptor beta chains below all came from one sample that was sequenced in a study of CD8 T cells in Susac syndrome. RNA, at roughly 0.45 to 1 ug, was reverse transcribed with random hexamers. In TCRdb, the immunoSEQ multiplex PCR reads were re-called with MiXCR into one record per CDR3 protein. The top ten hold about 0.12% of the sample, which has about 180,000 distinct CDR3 sequences, around 96% seen once. The sequenced sample was CD4+ T cells from PBMCs. The origin of the receptors is a human donor with Susac syndrome.

The chain employs TRBV7-9 and TRBJ2-1, with 9 nucleotides matching TRBD2. CDR1 SEHNR and CDR2 FQNEAQ come from the germline V gene (reference sequence). The J segment lost 3 bases and the V segment lost 3 bases, leaving 6 bases of the junction unmatched. The length of the CDR3 is 16 residues. For the CDR3, the DNA is TGTGCCAGCAGCTTGTTAGCGGGAGTAGTCTACAATGAGCAGTTCTTC. Translation gives CASSLLAGVVYNEQFF.

CDR3 DNA sequence: TGTGCCACCAGTGATTCCGGGGAGCTGTTTTTT. Protein sequence: CATSDSGELFF. The gene calls are TRBV24-1 and TRBJ2-2; D is uncertain. Trimming cost V 2 bases and J 6 bases, with 0 bases left between them. The CDR3 extends over 11 amino acids. Germline V gene lookup returns CDR1 KGHDR and CDR2 SFDVKD.

This sequence joins TRBV28 and TRBJ2-3, with D possibly TRBD2 on 5 matching bases. Germline CDR1 and CDR2: MDHEN and SYDVKM. Trimming took 8 bases from V and 6 from J, leaving 18 bases between them. The CDR3 extends over 14 amino acids. The CDR3 spells CASLPGNRWDTQYF. The CDR3 DNA reads TGTGCCAGCCTCCCCGGGAACCGATGGGATACGCAGTATTTT.

The V and J genes are TRBV7-9 and TRBJ2-2; either TRBD1 or TRBD2 may supply D (5 bases each). The length of the CDR3 is 13 residues. V was clipped by 4 bases and J by 7 bases, with 10 bases between them. Germline-derived CDR1 and CDR2 are SEHNR and FQNEAQ (reference sequence). The CDR3 DNA sequence: TGTGCCAGCAGCTCGACTGGGGGCGGGGAGCTGTTTTTT. Amino acid sequence: CASSSTGGGELFF.

This sequence joins TRBV9 and TRBJ2-7; TRBD1 matches at 7 bases. This CDR3 comprises 15 residues. Germline CDR1 is SGDLS and CDR2 is YYNGEE. Losses at the gene ends were 0 bases for V and 3 bases for J; bases not matched to a gene: 6. DNA of the CDR3: TGTGCCAGCAGCGTAGCTCCCGACAGGGACTACGAGCAGTACTTC. As protein: CASSVAPDRDYEQYF.

The chain links TRBV25-1 to TRBJ1-6; D gene unclear. V was shortened by 0 bases and J by 7 bases, with 10 bases between the two germline ends. The germline gives CDR1 MGHDK, CDR2 SYGVNS. This CDR3 comprises 15 residues. For the CDR3, the DNA is TGTGCCAGCAGTGAATATGGTCGATGGAATTCACCCCTCCACTTT. This sequence encodes CASSEYGRWNSPLHF.

This clonotype was seen a single time. This chain uses TRBV19 with TRBJ1-2, with no clear D. V was clipped by 9 bases and J by 2 bases, with 13 bases between them. This CDR3 spans 13 amino acids. Germline V gives CDR1 LNHDA, CDR2 SQIVND (reference sequence). CDR3: CASTPQLNYGYTF. The CDR3 nucleotides read TGTGCCAGCACACCACAGCTCAACTATGGCTACACCTTC.

This chain uses TRBV30 with TRBJ2-3; D possibly matches TRBD1 or TRBD2 (5 bases each). The CDR3 runs 13 residues. The V gene lost 3 bases and the J gene lost 8 bases, with 15 bases spanning the gap. The V gene's germline CDR1 is GTSNPN and CDR2 SVGIG (reference sequence). The CDR3 spells CAWRQNPGTTQYF. As DNA, the CDR3 is TGTGCCTGGAGGCAAAACCCAGGGACTACGCAGTATTTT.

The chain combines TRBV13 with TRBJ1-2; TRBD1 matches at 7 bases. The germline V gene encodes CDR1 PRHDT and CDR2 FYEKMQ (reference sequence). This CDR3 is 12 amino acids long. Trimming took 4 bases from V and 8 from J; bases not matched to a gene: 4. CDR3 amino acids: CASSSTGVGYTF. CDR3 DNA: TGTGCCAGCAGCTCCACAGGGGTGGGCTACACCTTC.

The V and J genes are TRBV5-4 and TRBJ2-7, with D hard to call. The CDR3 extends over 14 amino acids. V lost 3 bases and J lost 9, with 19 bases in between. Germline CDR1 is SGHNT and CDR2 is YYREEE (reference sequence). The CDR3 region has the DNA TGTGCCAGCAGCTCCAATCGGTCTGGACGACGGCAGTACTTC. Protein: CASSSNRSGRRQYF. Using reference TRBV5-4 and TRBJ2-7 for the parts outside the CDR3, the full variable domain is ETGVTQSPTHLIKTRGQQVTLRCSSQSGHNTVSWYQQALGQGPQFIFQYYREEENGRGNFPPRFSGLQFPNYSSELNVNALELDDSALYLCASSSNRSGRRQYFGPGTRLTVT.

This sequence joins TRBV9 and TRBJ2-1; D is unclear. Germline V gene lookup returns CDR1 SGDLS and CDR2 YYNGEE. V was clipped by 2 bases and J by 5 bases, with 5 bases between them. The CDR3 length is 12 residues. DNA for the CDR3: TGTGCCAGCAGCGTGTTCGACAATGAGCAGTTCTTC. Amino acid sequence: CASSVFDNEQFF.

This rearrangement joins TRBV29-1 to TRBJ2-7; 7 bases line up with TRBD1. V shed 6 bases and J 2 bases; nucleotides not matched to a gene: 10. Germline CDR1 is SQVTM and CDR2 is ANQGSEA. The length of the CDR3 is 14 residues. CDR3 sequence: CSVATWDRTYEQYF. Written as DNA, the CDR3 is TGCAGCGTAGCGACCTGGGACAGAACCTACGAGCAGTACTTC.

The V call is TRBV7-3, the J call TRBJ2-5; maybe TRBD2 (6 bases). CDR3 size: 14 residues. Trimming took 5 bases from V and 3 from J, leaving 13 bases between them. Germline lookup yields CDR1 SGHTA and CDR2 FQGTGA. This CDR3 is CASSPFAGKETQYF. Here the CDR3 DNA reads TGTGCCAGCAGCCCCTTCGCGGGGAAAGAGACCCAGTACTTC.